These 3 T cell receptor beta chains share one sample of origin, sequenced in a study of memory CD4+ T cells and cytomegalovirus serostatus. The sort gate was single viable CD3+CD4+CD8-CD45RO+ cells for memory CD4+ T cells. Method: immunoSEQ multiplex PCR; TCRdb's copy keeps in-frame clones and lacks some. Among roughly 84,000 clones listed, about 85% were seen once. The sample was memory CD4+ T cells from blood. These receptors were taken from an adult in good health and CMV-seronegative.

The chain joins TRBV9 to TRBJ2-6; 8 nucleotides line up with TRBD2. With 4 bases clipped from V and 8 bases from J, the junction kept 11 bases outside the gene matches. CDR3 length: 16 residues. Germline-derived CDR1 and CDR2 are SGDLS and YYNGEE. The CDR3 DNA sequence: TGTGCCAGCAGCCCAGAATCGGGGGGGCCTACCAACGTCCTGACTTTC. Its translation: CASSPESGGPTNVLTF.

This chain connects TRBV11-2 to TRBJ1-3; D is unclear. V lost 6 bases and J lost 5, with 29 bases in between. The CDR3 length is 19 residues. Germline CDR1 SGHAT, CDR2 FQNNGV. In DNA form, the CDR3 reads TGTGCCAGCAGTCATTGGAGTCTTGCGACGACCGGGTTGAGAAACACCATATATTTT. Translated, it gives CASSHWSLATTGLRNTIYF.

This clone counts as medium-sized. The chain joins TRBV5-1 to TRBJ1-1, with D possibly being TRBD1 (6 bases). Trimming took 4 bases from V and 1 from J, leaving 11 bases between them. Germline loops: CDR1 SGHRS, CDR2 YFSETQ. The CDR3 totals 14 residues. CDR3 sequence reads: CASSPQGQNTEAFF. DNA for the CDR3: TGCGCCAGCAGCCCCCAGGGACAGAACACTGAAGCTTTCTTT. Together with reference TRBV5-1 and TRBJ1-1, the CDR3 gives the full variable domain: KAGVTQTPRYLIKTRGQQVTLSCSPISGHRSVSWYQQTPGQGLQFLFEYFSETQRNKGNFPGRFSGRQFSNSRSEMNVSTLELGDSALYLCASSPQGQNTEAFFGQGTRLTVV.